The 8 T cell receptor beta chains listed next were all sequenced from one sample in a study of T cell responses to AZD1222 COVID-19 vaccine listed by TCRdb under 2021. The library came from the immunoSEQ multiplex PCR assay. Drawn from immuneACCESS, this table holds only the in-frame rearrangements with V and J called that TCRdb kept. Clones are partly lost; checked studies trace under half to an unresolved V gene and leave the rest unexplained. The sample table records 60,000 to 75,000 clones; roughly 90% of these occur just once. Jointly, the top ten make up under 6.5% of the sample. The time point label, as the study defines it: baseline before first vaccination. Source: peripheral blood, taken on day 0 of AZD1222 vaccination. The origin of the receptors is an adult in good health.

The J gene is TRBJ2-3, the V gene TRBV5-1; a possible D gene is TRBD2 (6 bases). The CDR3 extends over 16 amino acids. V shed 0 bases and J shed 1 base, with 12 bases lying between them. The germline CDR1 and CDR2 sequences are SGHRS and YFSETQ. CDR3 bases: TGCGCCAGCAGCTTGGCCGGGGACTCGGGCACAGATACGCAGTATTTT. It specifies CASSLAGDSGTDTQYF.

The chain recombines TRBV7-2 with TRBJ2-2; D remains ambiguous. Germline V gene lookup returns CDR1 SGHTA and CDR2 FQGNSA. There are 16 residues in the CDR3. V gave up 0 bases and J gave up 4 bases, with 12 bases separating them. In DNA form, the CDR3 reads TGTGCCAGCAGCTTAGCCGGATCTTTTGGCACCGGGGAGCTGTTTTTT. As protein: CASSLAGSFGTGELFF.

This clone was recorded only once. V and J are TRBV6-5 and TRBJ1-1; possibly TRBD1 for D (5 bases). Germline values: CDR1 MNHEY, CDR2 SVGAGI. V shed 7 bases and J shed 1 base, with 10 bases lying between them. The CDR3 has 13 amino acids. Here the CDR3 reads CASNRQRNTEAFF. The DNA of the CDR3 is TGTGCCAGCAATAGACAGCGGAACACTGAAGCTTTCTTT.

The V and J genes are TRBV4-2 and TRBJ1-1; the match to TRBD1 covers 7 bases. Per germline, CDR1 LGHNA and CDR2 YNFKEQ. The trim removed 6 bases at V and 11 bases at J, leaving 15 bases unmatched. This CDR3 spans 14 amino acids. The CDR3 nucleotides read TGTGCCAGCAGTATTAACCCAGGGGGGCGAACTGCTTTCTTT. Amino acid sequence: CASSINPGGRTAFF.

The chain has TRBV12-3 or TRBV12-4 and TRBJ2-2; the D gene is possibly TRBD2 (6 bases). The CDR3 length is 13 residues. V was shortened by 7 bases and J by 7 bases, with 13 bases between the two germline ends. The CDR3 region is CASILLGGGELFF. CDR3 nucleotides: TGTGCCAGCATTCTTTTGGGAGGCGGGGAGCTGTTTTTT.

This sequence joins TRBV19 and TRBJ1-6; a weak D match, TRBD1 (6 bases). Germline CDR1 is LNHDA and CDR2 is SQIVND (reference sequence). The V end was cut by 5 bases, the J end by 2 bases, with 19 bases between. The CDR3 runs 18 residues. CDR3 DNA sequence: TGTGCCAGTAGTCTAAACCCTCCAGGGGCCGCCTATAATTCACCCCTCCACTTT. Protein sequence: CASSLNPPGAAYNSPLHF.

This clone was seen just once. The chain has TRBV6-5 and TRBJ2-7; 7 nucleotides match TRBD1. V lost 7 bases, J lost 2 bases, and 5 bases stayed unmatched. The CDR3 length is 13 residues. Germline V gene data show CDR1 as MNHEY and CDR2 as SVGAGI. The CDR3: CASMGTATYEQYF. CDR3 nucleotides: TGTGCCAGCATGGGGACAGCTACCTACGAGCAGTACTTC.

J is TRBJ2-5 and V is TRBV5-1; D unresolved. The germline gives CDR1 SGHRS, CDR2 YFSETQ. The CDR3 length is 13 residues. The V gene lost 2 bases and the J gene lost 3 bases, with 8 bases spanning the gap. CDR3 sequence reads: CASSFGREETQYF. The CDR3 DNA follows: TGCGCCAGCAGCTTTGGCAGAGAAGAGACCCAGTACTTC.